This TCR beta chain was identified in a study of breast tumors, draining lymph nodes, adjacent tissues. This clonotype has ten or more counts. A single record per CDR3 protein comes from TCRdb applying MiXCR to the multiplex PCR reads. The sample carries about 53,000 distinct CDR3 sequences, under 50% recorded once. V was cut by 4 bases and J by 3 bases, with 19 bases left in between. This CDR3 is built from 16 residues. The germline gives CDR1 MNHNS, CDR2 SASEGT. Sequencing was done on a sample of breast tumor tissue. The TCR comes from a female donor with breast cancer. Some clones in this sample may be carry-over from other donors' samples. The chain recombines TRBV6-1 with TRBJ2-7; D call uncertain. The CDR3 nucleotides are TGTGCCAGCAGTGGGCCCCTTGGCTACTCTCACTACGAGCAGTACTTC. It translates to CASSGPLGYSHYEQYF.